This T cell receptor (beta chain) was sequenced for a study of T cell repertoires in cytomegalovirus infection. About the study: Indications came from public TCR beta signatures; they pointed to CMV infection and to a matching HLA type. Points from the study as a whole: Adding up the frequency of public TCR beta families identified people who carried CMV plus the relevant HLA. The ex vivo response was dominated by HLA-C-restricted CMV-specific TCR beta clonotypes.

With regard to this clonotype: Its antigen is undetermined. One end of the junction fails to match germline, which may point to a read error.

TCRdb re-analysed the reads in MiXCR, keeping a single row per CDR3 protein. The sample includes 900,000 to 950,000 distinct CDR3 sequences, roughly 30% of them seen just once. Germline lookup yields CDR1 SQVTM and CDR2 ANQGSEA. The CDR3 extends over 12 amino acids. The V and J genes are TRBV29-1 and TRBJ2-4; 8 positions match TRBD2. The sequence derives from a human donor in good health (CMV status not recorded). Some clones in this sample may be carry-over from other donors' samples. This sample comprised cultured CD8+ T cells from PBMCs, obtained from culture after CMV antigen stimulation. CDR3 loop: CSVVWSGGAEDF. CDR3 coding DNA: TGCAGCGTTGTATGGAGCGGGGGTGCCGAAGACTTC.